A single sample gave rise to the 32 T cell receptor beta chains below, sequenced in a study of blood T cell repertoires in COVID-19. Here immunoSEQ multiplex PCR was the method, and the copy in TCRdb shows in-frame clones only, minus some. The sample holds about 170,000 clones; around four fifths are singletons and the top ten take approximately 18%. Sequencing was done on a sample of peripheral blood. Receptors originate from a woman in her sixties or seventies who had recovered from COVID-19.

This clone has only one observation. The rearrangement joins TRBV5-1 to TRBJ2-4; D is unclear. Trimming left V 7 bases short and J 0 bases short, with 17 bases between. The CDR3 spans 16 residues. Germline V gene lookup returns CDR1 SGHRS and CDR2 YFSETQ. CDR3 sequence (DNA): TGCGCCAGCGGGTGGGCCCGGCCCGTAGCCAAAAACATTCAGTACTTC. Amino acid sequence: CASGWARPVAKNIQYF.

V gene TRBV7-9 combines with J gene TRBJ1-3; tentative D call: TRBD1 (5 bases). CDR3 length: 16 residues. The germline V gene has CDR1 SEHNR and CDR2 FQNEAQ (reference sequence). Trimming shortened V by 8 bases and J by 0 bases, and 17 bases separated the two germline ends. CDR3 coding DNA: TGTGCCAGCCCCCTCACGGTGGGGGGCTCTGGAAACACCATATATTTT. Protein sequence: CASPLTVGGSGNTIYF. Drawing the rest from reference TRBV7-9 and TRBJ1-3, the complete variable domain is DTGVSQNPRHKITKRGQNVTFRCDPISEHNRLYWYRQTLGQGPEFLTYFQNEAQLEKSRLLSDRFSAERPKGSFSTLEIQRTEQGDSAMYLCASPLTVGGSGNTIYFGEGSWLTVV.

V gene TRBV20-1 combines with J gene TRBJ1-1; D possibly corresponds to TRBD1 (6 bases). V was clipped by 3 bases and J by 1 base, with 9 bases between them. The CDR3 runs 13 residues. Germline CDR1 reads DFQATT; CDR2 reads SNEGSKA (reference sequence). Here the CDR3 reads CSASGGGNTEAFF. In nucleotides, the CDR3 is TGCAGTGCTAGTGGAGGGGGGAACACTGAAGCTTTCTTT.

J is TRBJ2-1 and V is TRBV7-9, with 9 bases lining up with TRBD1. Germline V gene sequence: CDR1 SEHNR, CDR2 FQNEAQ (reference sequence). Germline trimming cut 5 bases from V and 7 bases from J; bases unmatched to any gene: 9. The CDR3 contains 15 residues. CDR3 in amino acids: CASSPPGQGVNEQFF. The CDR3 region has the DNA TGTGCCAGCAGCCCCCCGGGACAGGGTGTGAATGAGCAGTTCTTC.

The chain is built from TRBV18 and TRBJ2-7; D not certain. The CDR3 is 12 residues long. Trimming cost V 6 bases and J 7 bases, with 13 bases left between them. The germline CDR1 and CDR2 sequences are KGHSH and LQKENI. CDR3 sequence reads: CASSPAPREQYF. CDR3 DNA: TGTGCCAGCTCCCCGGCCCCGAGGGAGCAGTACTTC.

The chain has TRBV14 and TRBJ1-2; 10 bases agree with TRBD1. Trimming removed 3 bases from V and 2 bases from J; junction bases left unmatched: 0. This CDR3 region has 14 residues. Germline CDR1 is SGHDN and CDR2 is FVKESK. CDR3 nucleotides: TGTGCCAGCAGCCAGGGACAGGGGAACTATGGCTACACCTTC. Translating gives CASSQGQGNYGYTF.

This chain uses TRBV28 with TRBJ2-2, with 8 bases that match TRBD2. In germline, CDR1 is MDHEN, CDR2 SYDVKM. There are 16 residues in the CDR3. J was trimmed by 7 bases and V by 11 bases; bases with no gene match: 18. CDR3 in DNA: TGTGCCGTACCTCGATGGGCTAGCGGGTCTCGCGGGGAGCTGTTTTTT. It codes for CAVPRWASGSRGELFF.

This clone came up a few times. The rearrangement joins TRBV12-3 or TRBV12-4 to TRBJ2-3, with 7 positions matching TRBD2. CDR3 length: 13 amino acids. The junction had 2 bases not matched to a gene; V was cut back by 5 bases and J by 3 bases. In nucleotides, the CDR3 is TGTGCCAGCAGTGGGGGGGGGACAGATACGCAGTATTTT. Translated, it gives CASSGGGTDTQYF.

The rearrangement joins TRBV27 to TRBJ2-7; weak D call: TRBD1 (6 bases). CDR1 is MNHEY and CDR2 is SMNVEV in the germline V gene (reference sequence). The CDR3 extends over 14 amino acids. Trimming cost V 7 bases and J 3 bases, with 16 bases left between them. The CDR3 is CASNPTGNIYEQYF. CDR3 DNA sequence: TGTGCCAGCAACCCCACAGGGAATATCTACGAGCAGTACTTC.

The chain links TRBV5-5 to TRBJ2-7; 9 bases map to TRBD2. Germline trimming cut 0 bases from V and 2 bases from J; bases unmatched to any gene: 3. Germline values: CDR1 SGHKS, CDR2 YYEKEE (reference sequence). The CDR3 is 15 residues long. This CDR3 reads CASSLGLAGTYEQYF. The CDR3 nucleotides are TGTGCCAGCAGCTTGGGGCTAGCGGGGACCTACGAGCAGTACTTC.

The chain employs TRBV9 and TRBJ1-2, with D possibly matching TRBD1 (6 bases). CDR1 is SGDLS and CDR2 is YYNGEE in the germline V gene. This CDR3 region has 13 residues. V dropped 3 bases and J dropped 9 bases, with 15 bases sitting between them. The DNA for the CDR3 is TGTGCCAGCAGCGAAGACACAGGGTCTCGCTACACCTTC. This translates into CASSEDTGSRYTF.

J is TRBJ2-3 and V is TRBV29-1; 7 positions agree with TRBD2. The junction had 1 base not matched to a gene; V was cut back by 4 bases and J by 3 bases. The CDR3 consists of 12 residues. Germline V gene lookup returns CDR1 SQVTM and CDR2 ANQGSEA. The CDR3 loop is CSVGGGTDTQYF. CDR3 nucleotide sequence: TGCAGCGTTGGCGGGGGAACAGATACGCAGTATTTT.

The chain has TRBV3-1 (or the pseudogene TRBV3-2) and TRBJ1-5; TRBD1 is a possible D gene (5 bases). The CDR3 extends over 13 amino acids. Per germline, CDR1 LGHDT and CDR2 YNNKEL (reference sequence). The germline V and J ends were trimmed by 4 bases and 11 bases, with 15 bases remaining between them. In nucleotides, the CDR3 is TGTGCCAGCAGCCTCCCGGGGGGGGAGGCCCAGCATTTT. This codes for CASSLPGGEAQHF.

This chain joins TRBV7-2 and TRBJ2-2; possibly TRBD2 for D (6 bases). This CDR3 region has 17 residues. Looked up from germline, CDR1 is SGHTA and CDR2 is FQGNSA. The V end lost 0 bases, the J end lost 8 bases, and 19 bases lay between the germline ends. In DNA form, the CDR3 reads TGTGCCAGCAGCTTAGCGGGACTGGGTCCCTTCTTGGGGGAGCTGTTTTTT. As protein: CASSLAGLGPFLGELFF.

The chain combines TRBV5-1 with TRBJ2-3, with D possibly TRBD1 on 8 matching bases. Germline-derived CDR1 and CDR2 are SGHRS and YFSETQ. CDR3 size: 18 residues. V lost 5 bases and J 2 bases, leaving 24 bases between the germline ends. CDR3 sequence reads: CASRPYTDREGDTDTQYF. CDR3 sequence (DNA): TGCGCCAGCAGACCCTACACGGACAGGGAGGGCGACACAGATACGCAGTATTTT.

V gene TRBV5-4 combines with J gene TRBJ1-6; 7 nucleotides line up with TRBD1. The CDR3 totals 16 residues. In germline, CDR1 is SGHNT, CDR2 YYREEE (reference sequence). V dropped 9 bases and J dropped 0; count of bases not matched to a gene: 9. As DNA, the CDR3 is TGTGCCACCACACCGACAGGGCCCTCCTATAATTCACCCCTCCACTTT. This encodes CATTPTGPSYNSPLHF.

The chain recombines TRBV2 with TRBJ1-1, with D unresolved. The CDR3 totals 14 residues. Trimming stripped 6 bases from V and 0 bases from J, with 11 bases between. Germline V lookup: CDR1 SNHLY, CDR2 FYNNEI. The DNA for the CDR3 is TGTGCCAGCAGGTGGGAGATCATGAACACTGAAGCTTTCTTT. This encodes CASRWEIMNTEAFF. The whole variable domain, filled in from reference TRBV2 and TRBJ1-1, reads EPEVTQTPSHQVTQMGQEVILRCVPISNHLYFYWYRQILGQKVEFLVSFYNNEISEKSEIFDDQFSVERPDGSNFTLKIRSTKLEDSAMYFCASRWEIMNTEAFFGQGTRLTVV.

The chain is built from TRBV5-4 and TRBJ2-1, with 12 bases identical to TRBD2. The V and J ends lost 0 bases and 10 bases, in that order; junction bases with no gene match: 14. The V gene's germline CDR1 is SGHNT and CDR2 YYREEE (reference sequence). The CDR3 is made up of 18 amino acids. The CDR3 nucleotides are TGTGCCAGCAGCTTGGGTCCCGAACCGGGACTAGCGGGTCGGGAGCAGTTCTTC. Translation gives CASSLGPEPGLAGREQFF.

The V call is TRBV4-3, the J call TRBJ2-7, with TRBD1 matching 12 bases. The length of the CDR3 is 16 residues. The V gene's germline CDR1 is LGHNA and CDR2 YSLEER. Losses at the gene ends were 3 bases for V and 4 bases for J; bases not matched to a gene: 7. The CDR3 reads CASSHESGQGAYEQYF. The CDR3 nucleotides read TGCGCCAGCAGCCACGAATCGGGACAGGGGGCGTACGAGCAGTACTTC.

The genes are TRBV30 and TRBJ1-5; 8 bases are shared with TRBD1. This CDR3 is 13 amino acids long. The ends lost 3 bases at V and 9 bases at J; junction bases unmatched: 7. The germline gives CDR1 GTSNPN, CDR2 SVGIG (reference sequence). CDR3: CAWRGQAAGPQHF. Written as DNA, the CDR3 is TGTGCCTGGAGGGGACAGGCCGCGGGGCCCCAGCATTTT.

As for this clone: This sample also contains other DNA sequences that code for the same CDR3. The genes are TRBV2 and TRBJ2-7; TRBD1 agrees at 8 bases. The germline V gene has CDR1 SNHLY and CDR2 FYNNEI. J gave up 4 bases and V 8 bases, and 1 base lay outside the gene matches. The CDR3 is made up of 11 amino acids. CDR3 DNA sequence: TGTGCCAGCGGACAGGGTTACGAGCAGTACTTC. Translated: CASGQGYEQYF.

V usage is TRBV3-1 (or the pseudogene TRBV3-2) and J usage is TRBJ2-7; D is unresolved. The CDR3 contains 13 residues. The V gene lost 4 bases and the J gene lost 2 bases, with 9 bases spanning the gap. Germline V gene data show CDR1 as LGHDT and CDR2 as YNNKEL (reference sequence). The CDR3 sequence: CASSPTPTYEQYF. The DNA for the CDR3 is TGTGCCAGCAGCCCCACACCCACCTACGAGCAGTACTTC.

DNA for the CDR3: TGTGCCAGCAGTGATCCGGGACAGGGGGCTGAGGGCTACACCTTC. Protein: CASSDPGQGAEGYTF. The V gene is TRBV2, the J gene TRBJ1-2; 12 bases map to TRBD1. The germline V gene encodes CDR1 SNHLY and CDR2 FYNNEI. The junction had 7 bases not matched to a gene; V was cut back by 3 bases and J by 8 bases. The CDR3 runs to 15 residues.

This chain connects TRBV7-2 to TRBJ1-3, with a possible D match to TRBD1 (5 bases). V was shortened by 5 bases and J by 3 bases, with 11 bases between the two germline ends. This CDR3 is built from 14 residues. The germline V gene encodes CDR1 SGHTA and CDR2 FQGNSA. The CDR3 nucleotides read TGTGCCAGCAGCCCGCGGGGGTTTGGAAACACCATATATTTT. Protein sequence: CASSPRGFGNTIYF. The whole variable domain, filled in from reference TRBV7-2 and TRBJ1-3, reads GAGVSQSPSNKVTEKGKDVELRCDPISGHTALYWYRQSLGQGLEFLIYFQGNSAPDKSGLPSDRFSAERTGGSVSTLTIQRTQQEDSAVYLCASSPRGFGNTIYFGEGSWLTVV.

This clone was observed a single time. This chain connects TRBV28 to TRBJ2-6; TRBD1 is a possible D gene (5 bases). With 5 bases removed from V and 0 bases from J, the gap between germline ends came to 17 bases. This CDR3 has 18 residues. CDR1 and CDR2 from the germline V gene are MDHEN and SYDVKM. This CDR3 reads CASSPPVAGLSGANVLTF. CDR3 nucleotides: TGTGCCAGCAGTCCCCCGGTGGCAGGGCTCTCTGGGGCCAACGTCCTGACTTTC.

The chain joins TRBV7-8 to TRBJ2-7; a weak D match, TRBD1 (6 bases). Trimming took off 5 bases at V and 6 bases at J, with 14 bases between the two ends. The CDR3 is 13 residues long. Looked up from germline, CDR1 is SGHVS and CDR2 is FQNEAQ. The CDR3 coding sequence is TGTGCCAGCAGCCCTAGGACAGCCCGCGAGCAGTACTTC. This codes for CASSPRTAREQYF.

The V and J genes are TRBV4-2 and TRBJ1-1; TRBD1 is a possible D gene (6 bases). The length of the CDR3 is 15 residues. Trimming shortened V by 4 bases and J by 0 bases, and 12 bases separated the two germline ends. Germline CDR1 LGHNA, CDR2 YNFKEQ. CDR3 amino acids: CASSPRTAMNTEAFF. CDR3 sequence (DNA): TGTGCCAGCAGCCCCCGGACAGCCATGAACACTGAAGCTTTCTTT.

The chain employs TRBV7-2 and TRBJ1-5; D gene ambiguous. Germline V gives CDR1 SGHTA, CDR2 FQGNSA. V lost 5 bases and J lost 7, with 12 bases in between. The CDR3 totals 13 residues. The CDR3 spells CASSPPSRQPQHF. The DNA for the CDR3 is TGTGCCAGCAGCCCACCCTCCAGGCAGCCCCAGCATTTT.

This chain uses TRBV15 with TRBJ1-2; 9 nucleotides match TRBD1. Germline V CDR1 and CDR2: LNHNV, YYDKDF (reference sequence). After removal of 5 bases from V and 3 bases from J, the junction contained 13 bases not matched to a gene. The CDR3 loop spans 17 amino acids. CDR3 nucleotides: TGTGCCACCAGCCCGGGACAGGGTCTTGGGGGGCACTATGGCTACACCTTC. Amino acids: CATSPGQGLGGHYGYTF.

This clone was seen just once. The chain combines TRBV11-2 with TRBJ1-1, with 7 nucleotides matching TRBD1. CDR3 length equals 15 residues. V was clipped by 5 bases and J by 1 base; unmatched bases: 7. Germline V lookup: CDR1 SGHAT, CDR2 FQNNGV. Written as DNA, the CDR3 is TGTGCCAGCAGCCCTCGATACAGGGGGAACACTGAAGCTTTCTTT. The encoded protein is CASSPRYRGNTEAFF.

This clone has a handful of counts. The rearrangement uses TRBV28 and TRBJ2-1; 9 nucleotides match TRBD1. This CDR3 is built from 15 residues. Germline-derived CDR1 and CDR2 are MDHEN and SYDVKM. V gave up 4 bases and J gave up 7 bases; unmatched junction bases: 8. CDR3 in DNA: TGTGCCAGCAGTTCGATGACAGGGGGTGGGAATGAGCAGTTCTTC. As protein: CASSSMTGGGNEQFF.

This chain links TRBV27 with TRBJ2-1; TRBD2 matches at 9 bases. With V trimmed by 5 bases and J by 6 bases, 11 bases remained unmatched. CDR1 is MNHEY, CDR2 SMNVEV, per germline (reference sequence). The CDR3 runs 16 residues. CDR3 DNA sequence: TGTGCCAGCAGTACCGGGACTAGCTGGTGGGGCAATGAGCAGTTCTTC. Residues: CASSTGTSWWGNEQFF.